This is a list of T cell receptor beta chains from one sample in a study of post-analysis software for immune sequencing data. TCRdb called the PCR reads again in MiXCR, with one record for every CDR3 protein. The sample includes about 400,000 distinct CDR3 sequences, approximately 33% of them seen just once. The sequenced material came from blood. These receptors were obtained from a girl aged 5-17 years with multiple sclerosis. Each CDR3 is given with its conserved first and last residue. D genes are given only for firm matches. Size values are once, few and many counts, or a class for expanded clones, and some rows have none.

CDR3,DNA,D,size,V,J
CASSFQANPGTEAFF,TGTGCCAGCAGTTTTCAGGCAAACCCAGGGACTGAAGCTTTCTTT,.,.,TRBV12-3/TRBV12-4,TRBJ1-1
CASSYDSFNQPQHF,TGTGCCAGCAGCTACGACAGTTTCAATCAGCCCCAGCATTTT,.,.,TRBV7-9,TRBJ1-5
CASSRDSSSGANVLTF,TGTGCCAGCAGCCGGGACAGTAGCTCTGGGGCCAACGTCCTGACTTTC,TRBD1,.,TRBV12-3/TRBV12-4,TRBJ2-6
CASSLGAGGGPDTQYF,TGTGCCAGCAGCTTGGGAGCGGGGGGGGGCCCAGATACGCAGTATTTT,TRBD2,few,TRBV7-2,TRBJ2-3
CSVQGQGAEKLFF,TGCAGCGTTCAGGGACAGGGTGCTGAAAAACTGTTTTTT,TRBD1,.,TRBV29-1,TRBJ1-4
CASSPDITLGQYF,TGTGCCAGCAGTCCGGACATCACCCTAGGGCAGTACTTC,.,.,TRBV6-5,TRBJ2-7
CASSPGQGFREQFF,TGTGCCAGCTCACCGGGACAGGGGTTCCGCGAGCAGTTCTTC,TRBD1,few,TRBV18,TRBJ2-1
CASSYGGVGRARGYTF,TGTGCCAGCAGTTACGGTGGGGTAGGACGGGCTAGAGGCTACACCTTC,.,.,TRBV6-5,TRBJ1-2
CSVYWTSGGNEQVF,TGCAGTGTTTACTGGACTAGCGGGGGCAATGAGCAGGTCTTC,TRBD2,.,TRBV20-1,TRBJ2-1
CASNEVGNYGYTF,TGTGCCAGCAACGAGGTTGGTAACTATGGCTACACCTTC,.,.,TRBV6-1,TRBJ1-2
CSAQRQDTQYF,TGCAGTGCTCAGAGGCAGGATACGCAGTATTTT,.,many,TRBV20-1,TRBJ2-3
CASSLTSGGASNEQYF,TGTGCCAGCAGCTTAACTAGCGGGGGGGCCTCCAACGAGCAGTACTTC,TRBD2,.,TRBV7-2,TRBJ2-7
CASSERELSSHEQYF,TGTGCCAGCAGTGAGCGAGAACTGAGCTCCCACGAGCAGTACTTC,.,.,TRBV2,TRBJ2-7
CASSQDTGWGSYEQYF,TGCGCCAGCAGCCAAGATACCGGTTGGGGCTCCTACGAGCAGTACTTC,.,.,TRBV4-3,TRBJ2-7
CSARGTGGIGYTF,TGCAGTGCTAGGGGTACAGGGGGCATTGGCTACACCTTC,TRBD1,.,TRBV20-1,TRBJ1-2
CASSPDRVEESNQPQHF,TGTGCCAGCAGCCCAGACAGGGTCGAGGAAAGCAATCAGCCCCAGCATTTT,TRBD1,.,TRBV7-3,TRBJ1-5
CASSQDLVQPMPYEQYF,TGCGCCAGCAGCCAAGATTTGGTACAGCCTATGCCCTACGAGCAGTACTTC,.,once,TRBV4-3,TRBJ2-7
CSVDTSGVDYNEQFF,TGCAGCGTTGACACTAGCGGGGTCGACTACAATGAGCAGTTCTTC,TRBD2,many,TRBV29-1,TRBJ2-1